This T cell receptor beta chain was obtained from a study of T cell clonality in common variable immunodeficiency. This clone came up many times. No antigen is known for it. The read terminates 3 residues ahead of where the CDR3 ends, so the germline J gene completes it. This CDR3 is built from 16 residues. V shed 5 bases, J shed 1 base, and the junction held 10 bases outside the gene matches. Germline V CDR1 and CDR2: DFQATT, SNEGSKA (reference sequence). The study, taken as a whole, reports: CVID subjects had higher TCRbeta clonality than healthy controls, most marked in about a third.

Here immunoSEQ multiplex PCR was the method, and the copy in TCRdb shows in-frame clones only, minus some. Sampling found some 39,000 clones, none seen once. This sequence originates from a person aged 18 to 75 in good health. The material sequenced was peripheral blood mononuclear cells. This chain links TRBV20-1 with TRBJ2-3, with TRBD2 identical over 9 bases. The CDR3 loop reads CSAPSTAGGRTDTQYF. CDR3 DNA, as far as it was read: TGCAGTGCTCCTTCAACAGCGGGAGGTCGCACAGATACG.